This T cell receptor beta chain is drawn from a study of T cells in Graves' hyperthyroidism and ophthalmopathy. At the level of the study: The blood sample was taken at first diagnosis, before treatment began. The study's findings and limits: Ophthalmopathy cases were set apart from stable hyperthyroidism by a 13 V-J model. Within blood appeared most thyroid clonotypes that had expanded above 0.001.

This clonotype has at least ten counts. What it recognizes is unknown. The ends lost 7 bases at V and 3 bases at J; junction bases unmatched: 1. The germline V gene encodes CDR1 SGHRS and CDR2 YFSETQ. The CDR3 covers 12 residues. Amplification of TCR beta CDR3 regions was performed using RNA transcripts as template. HTBI primers drove first-round RT-PCR of the TCR CDR3. TCRdb re-derived calls from the multiplex PCR reads in MiXCR, one entry per CDR3 protein. The sample shows 250,000 to 300,000 distinct CDR3 sequences, around 15% of them seen only once. This rearrangement joins TRBV5-1 to TRBJ2-7, with 10 bases fitting TRBD1. Input material: blood. This TCR derives from a woman aged 50 to 60 with Graves' hyperthyroidism that later progressed to Graves' ophthalmopathy. The CDR3 reads CASGDRGYEQYF. In DNA, the CDR3 is TGCGCCAGCGGGGACAGGGGCTACGAGCAGTACTTC.